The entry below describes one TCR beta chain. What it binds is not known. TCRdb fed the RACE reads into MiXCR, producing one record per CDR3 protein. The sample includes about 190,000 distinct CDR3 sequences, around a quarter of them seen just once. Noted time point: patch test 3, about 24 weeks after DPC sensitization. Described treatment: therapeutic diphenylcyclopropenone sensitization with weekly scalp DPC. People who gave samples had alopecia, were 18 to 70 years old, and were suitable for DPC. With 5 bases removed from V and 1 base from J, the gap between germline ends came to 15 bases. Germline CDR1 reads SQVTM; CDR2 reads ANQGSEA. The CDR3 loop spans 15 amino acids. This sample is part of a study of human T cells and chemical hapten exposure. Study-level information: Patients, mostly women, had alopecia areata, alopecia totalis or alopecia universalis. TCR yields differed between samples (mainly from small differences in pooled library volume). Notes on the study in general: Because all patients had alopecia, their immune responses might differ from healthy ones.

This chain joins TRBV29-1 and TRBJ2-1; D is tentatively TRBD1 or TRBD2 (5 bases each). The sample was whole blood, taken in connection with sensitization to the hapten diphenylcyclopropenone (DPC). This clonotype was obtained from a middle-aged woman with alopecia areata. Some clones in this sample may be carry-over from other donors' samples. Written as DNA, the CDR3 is TGCAGCGTTTGGGGGTCCCCTACATCCTACAATGAGCAGTTCTTC. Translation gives CSVWGSPTSYNEQFF.